This is a list of T cell receptor beta chains from one sample in a study of early T cells in non-severe SARS-CoV-2 infection. MiXCR, run by TCRdb on the 5' RACE reads, gives a single entry per CDR3 protein. Altogether tens of thousands of distinct CDR3 sequences are present, approximately 7.9% being singletons, with the ten largest covering approximately 13%. The source material was whole blood, sampled at baseline. Source of these receptors: an adult who was a healthcare worker with PCR-confirmed SARS-CoV-2 infection or an uninfected control (not recorded which). The CDR3 runs from the conserved cysteine through the conserved F or W. The order of the fields is J gene, D gene, clone size, V gene, CDR3 DNA, CDR3 protein. D genes are given only for firm matches. The size entry is marked missing in some rows and otherwise reads once, few, many or a size class.

j_call: TRBJ2-7
d_call: TRBD2
clone_size: few
v_call: TRBV29-1
cdr3_nt: TGCAGCGTTGGACTAGCGGGGGTCCTCTCCTACGAGCAGTACTTC
cdr3_aa: CSVGLAGVLSYEQYF

j_call: TRBJ2-3
d_call: TRBD2
clone_size: few
v_call: TRBV7-9
cdr3_nt: TGTGCCAGTTCCCTAGCGGGCGAGACAGATACGCAGTATTTT
cdr3_aa: CASSLAGETDTQYF

j_call: TRBJ2-5
d_call: TRBD2
clone_size: many
v_call: TRBV29-1
cdr3_nt: TGCAGCGTTGAAAGGGACCACCGTGCAGCGGGGGGGGAGACCCAGTACTTC
cdr3_aa: CSVERDHRAAGGETQYF

j_call: TRBJ1-1
d_call: -
clone_size: many
v_call: TRBV29-1
cdr3_nt: TGCAGCGGAGGGGGGGACACTGAAGCTTTCTTT
cdr3_aa: CSGGGDTEAFF

j_call: TRBJ2-7
d_call: TRBD1
clone_size: -
v_call: TRBV5-1
cdr3_nt: TGCGCCTGCAGCTTGTCGCAAGGACAGGGGTACGAGCAGTACTTC
cdr3_aa: CACSLSQGQGYEQYF

j_call: TRBJ1-2
d_call: -
clone_size: many
v_call: TRBV7-2
cdr3_nt: TGTGCCAGCAGCTTAGCGTCCAGGGAGGATGGCTACACCTTC
cdr3_aa: CASSLASREDGYTF

j_call: TRBJ2-1
d_call: -
clone_size: -
v_call: TRBV7-3
cdr3_nt: TGTGCCAGCAGCCGAGCAGGCGGGAATGAGCAGTTCTTC
cdr3_aa: CASSRAGGNEQFF

j_call: TRBJ2-5
d_call: -
clone_size: many
v_call: TRBV7-6
cdr3_nt: TGTGCCAGCAGCTTAGCAATCCGACTCGGAGAGACCCAGTACTTC
cdr3_aa: CASSLAIRLGETQYF

j_call: TRBJ2-3
d_call: -
clone_size: medium-sized
v_call: TRBV27
cdr3_nt: TGTGCCAGCACCATGGGAGTCTCCCAGACAGATACGCAGTATTTT
cdr3_aa: CASTMGVSQTDTQYF

j_call: TRBJ1-5
d_call: -
clone_size: many
v_call: TRBV20-1
cdr3_nt: TGCAGTGCTAGCCGAGGGTATAGCAATCAGCCCCAGCATTTT
cdr3_aa: CSASRGYSNQPQHF